This is a list of T cell receptor beta chains from one sample in a study of cytomegalovirus exposure and HLA in healthy donors. Sequencing was performed with immunoSEQ multiplex PCR; in TCRdb, only in-frame clones are kept and a portion is missing. This table has fewer than 150,000 clones, around 77% appearing once. The sequencing sample was made of PBMCs. These receptors all come from a woman aged 45 to 65 in good health and CMV-seronegative. Both conserved end residues are part of each CDR3. Each record gives: J gene, clone size, V gene, D gene, CDR3 DNA, CDR3 protein. D genes are given only for firm matches. Size tells how often a clone was seen (once, few, many) or the class of an expanded clone, and some rows leave it out.

TRBJ2-3	-	TRBV5-1	-	TGCGCCAGCAGCTTGGCGACTAGGGAAGATACGCAGTATTTT	CASSLATREDTQYF
TRBJ1-4	-	TRBV2	-	TGTGCCAGCAGCTTCACACACGGGATTGGGGCTAATGAAAAACTGTTTTTT	CASSFTHGIGANEKLFF
TRBJ1-2	-	TRBV6-5	-	TGTGCCAGCAGTTACTCACTCGGCAGGGGCAACTATGGCTACACCTTC	CASSYSLGRGNYGYTF
TRBJ1-1	-	TRBV28	-	TGTGCCAGCAAGTTTCAAGGGAGGGGCACTGAAGCTTTCTTT	CASKFQGRGTEAFF
TRBJ2-2	-	TRBV4-1	-	TGCGCCAGCAGCCAAGATCCGTCGTACACCGGGGAGCTGTTTTTT	CASSQDPSYTGELFF
TRBJ2-3	-	TRBV19	-	TGTGCCAGTAGTATACGAGCAGATACGCAGTATTTT	CASSIRADTQYF
TRBJ1-6	-	TRBV5-1	TRBD1	TGCGCCAGCAGCTTGGGCGGGACAGGCGGGGAAGGTTCACCCCTCCACTTT	CASSLGGTGGEGSPLHF
TRBJ1-2	-	TRBV5-1	-	TGCGCCAGCAGCTTGGAAAGGGGAGGCTACACCTTC	CASSLERGGYTF
TRBJ1-5	-	TRBV9	-	TGTGCCAGCAGCGTTTCAGGGGCTGGTCAGCCCCAGCATTTT	CASSVSGAGQPQHF
TRBJ1-1	-	TRBV6-5	TRBD1	TGTGCCAGCAGTACCCCGGCACAGGGGTGGTCTGAAGCTTTCTTT	CASSTPAQGWSEAFF
TRBJ2-5	-	TRBV10-3	TRBD1	TGTGCCATCAGTGAGTCGAGCACACCGACAGGGCCGGAGACCCAGTACTTC	CAISESSTPTGPETQYF
TRBJ1-1	-	TRBV20-1	-	TGCAGTGCCGAACCGGACACTGAAGCTTTCTTT	CSAEPDTEAFF
TRBJ1-2	-	TRBV7-6	-	TGTGCCAGCAGCCACCCCGTCGGCTATGGCTACACCTTC	CASSHPVGYGYTF
TRBJ1-6	-	TRBV9	-	TGTGCCAGCAGCGCCCAATATTCACCCCTCCACTTT	CASSAQYSPLHF
TRBJ2-3	few	TRBV5-4	TRBD2	TGTGCCAGCAGCACGACTAGCTCCACGTATTTT	CASSTTSSTYF
TRBJ2-7	-	TRBV9	TRBD1	TGTGCCAGCAGCGTTGGGGACAGGGGGCTCGACGAGCAGTACTTC	CASSVGDRGLDEQYF
TRBJ1-4	few	TRBV2	-	TGTGCCAGCAATACGCGGGACGTTGATGAAAAACTGTTTTTT	CASNTRDVDEKLFF
TRBJ2-7	-	TRBV4-2	-	TGTGCCAGCAGCCGAGGTGTCTACGGGGGGCCCTCCTACGAGCAGTACTTC	CASSRGVYGGPSYEQYF
TRBJ1-6	-	TRBV6-1	-	TGTGCCAGCACAGGGAATAATTCACCCCTCCACTTT	CASTGNNSPLHF
TRBJ2-1	few	TRBV6-5	TRBD2	TGTGCCAGCAGCCCCGGGACTAGTTCCTACAATGAGCAGTTCTTC	CASSPGTSSYNEQFF
TRBJ2-5	-	TRBV10-3	TRBD1	TGTGCCATCAGTGGAGGGACAGGGGGAGAGACCCAGTACTTC	CAISGGTGGETQYF
TRBJ1-5	once	TRBV4-1	-	TGCGCCAGCAGCCCTTGGGGAGGGCAGGCGAATCAGCCCCAGCATTTT	CASSPWGGQANQPQHF
TRBJ2-4	-	TRBV19	TRBD1	TGTGCCAGTAGTATAGAGGCTGGACAGGGTATTAGGAACATTCAGTACTTC	CASSIEAGQGIRNIQYF
TRBJ1-4	-	TRBV10-1	TRBD1	TGCGCCAGCAGCGTGGACAGGGGAGGTGAAAAACTGTTTTTT	CASSVDRGGEKLFF
TRBJ2-1	-	TRBV4-2	-	TGTGCCAGCAGCCAAGGTCGGGCCGACAGAATTTACAATGAGCAGTTCTTC	CASSQGRADRIYNEQFF
TRBJ2-2	-	TRBV7-9	-	TGTGCCAGCAGCCCGTTACAGGGTTTGAACACCGGGGAGCTGTTTTTT	CASSPLQGLNTGELFF
TRBJ2-7	-	TRBV4-2	TRBD1	TGTGCCAGCAGCCAACCGGGACAGGGGTTCTACGAGCAGTACTTC	CASSQPGQGFYEQYF
TRBJ2-7	-	TRBV25-1	TRBD1	TGTGCCAGCAAAGAGGGGGCGGACACCCGGAGATACGAGCAGTACTTC	CASKEGADTRRYEQYF
TRBJ2-2	-	TRBV30	-	TGTGCCTGGAGTGTGGGACACACCACCGGGGAGCTGTTTTTT	CAWSVGHTTGELFF
TRBJ2-7	once	TRBV6-5	TRBD2	TGTGCCAGCAGTTACCTAGCGGGGGCCCCCTACGAGCAGTACTTC	CASSYLAGAPYEQYF
TRBJ2-5	-	TRBV6-1	-	TGTGCCAGCAGTGAAGCCGCGGTCGGGGGAAGCGAGACCCAGTACTTC	CASSEAAVGGSETQYF
TRBJ1-1	-	TRBV7-9	-	TGTGCCAGCAGCCCTGGGCGTCCGATAGGCACTGAAGCTTTCTTT	CASSPGRPIGTEAFF
TRBJ1-5	once	TRBV7-8	-	TGTGCCAGCAGCTTAGTTGGAGAGGTCAATCAGCCCCAGCATTTT	CASSLVGEVNQPQHF
TRBJ2-5	-	TRBV29-1	-	TGCAGCGTTGAGGAGGGAACCCAGTACTTC	CSVEEGTQYF
TRBJ2-2	-	TRBV4-1	-	TGCGCCAGCAGCCAAGCGGGTTACACCGGGGAGCTGTTTTTT	CASSQAGYTGELFF
TRBJ1-6	few	TRBV29-1	-	TGCAGCGTTGCCCTGGAGTATAATTCACCCCTCCACTTT	CSVALEYNSPLHF
TRBJ2-7	-	TRBV28	-	TGTGCCAGCAGTTTTAGTGCGGGGGCATCCTACGAGCAGTACTTC	CASSFSAGASYEQYF
TRBJ2-7	-	TRBV4-3	TRBD1	TGCGCCAGCAGCCAAGAGCAAGGGGGCGTCACCTACGAGCAGTACTTC	CASSQEQGGVTYEQYF
TRBJ2-1	-	TRBV6-5	TRBD2	TGTGCCAGCAGAAGCGGGGGCCGAAACAATGAGCAGTTCTTC	CASRSGGRNNEQFF
TRBJ1-1	-	TRBV5-6	-	TGTGCCAGCAGCAATGTCGACAGCAACACTGAAGCTTTCTTT	CASSNVDSNTEAFF
TRBJ1-1	-	TRBV7-9	-	TGTGCCAGCAGCCCAACCGATCCGGTATACACTGAAGCTTTCTTT	CASSPTDPVYTEAFF
TRBJ2-3	-	TRBV4-2	-	TGTGCCAGCAGCCCTTCTAGCGCAACGCAGTATTTT	CASSPSSATQYF
TRBJ1-1	-	TRBV19	-	TGTGCCAGTAGTACCAGGGACTTACCCGGAAGGAATACTGAAGCTTTCTTT	CASSTRDLPGRNTEAFF
TRBJ1-1	once	TRBV4-2	-	TGTGCCAGCAGCCAAGATGGGAGGAAGGCTGAAGCTTTCTTT	CASSQDGRKAEAFF
TRBJ2-3	-	TRBV5-1	TRBD2	TGCGCCAGCAGCTTCAAGCTAGCGGGGGGATCCCCTAGCACAGATACGCAGTATTTT	CASSFKLAGGSPSTDTQYF